This TCR beta chain stems from a study of CD8 T cells in Susac syndrome. Notes on the study in general: An acknowledgment was made by the study that its TCR sequencing and HLA analysis involved relatively few individuals.

High-throughput TCR beta sequencing covered peripheral CD8+ and CD4+ T cells. The multiple sclerosis control group was made up of treatment-naive patients with stable or active relapsing-remitting disease. The RNA, about 0.45 to 1 ug, was put through reverse transcription using random hexamers. The amplification used immunoSEQ multiplex PCR on TCR beta CDR3; it spanned 54 Vbeta and 13 Jbeta. TCRdb re-analysed the immunoSEQ multiplex PCR reads in MiXCR, keeping a single row per CDR3 protein. This repertoire shows about 300,000 distinct CDR3 sequences, about 90% found once; its top ten account for roughly 0.059%. This clonotype appeared once. Its target is unknown. The trim removed 1 base at V and 5 bases at J, leaving 11 bases unmatched. Germline loops: CDR1 LGHNA, CDR2 YNFKEQ. The CDR3 loop spans 17 amino acids.

This TCR was recovered from a human donor with multiple sclerosis. Sequenced material: CD4+ T cells from PBMCs. V gene TRBV4-2 combines with J gene TRBJ1-2; 9 bases are shared with TRBD1. The CDR3 region is CASSQATDGTGKYGYTF. The CDR3 DNA sequence: TGTGCCAGCAGCCAAGCCACCGACGGGACAGGGAAATATGGCTACACCTTC.